This entry lists 20 T cell receptor beta chains sequenced from one sample in a study of T cell repertoires in cytomegalovirus infection. TCRdb reanalysed the reads using MiXCR and keeps one entry per CDR3 protein. The sample carries 700,000 to 900,000 distinct CDR3 sequences, about 29% recorded once. The antigens of these receptors remain unknown. Specimen: cultured CD8+ T cells from PBMCs, collected from culture after CMV antigen stimulation. All receptors derive from a human donor in good health (CMV status not recorded). Some clones in this sample may be carry-over from other donors' samples.

About this clonotype: A single base separates this from a much larger clone, so it may be a read error. The chain links TRBV7-9 to TRBJ2-1, with D maybe TRBD2 (6 bases). Germline CDR1 is SEHNR and CDR2 is FQNEAQ (reference sequence). The V gene lost 5 bases and the J gene lost 5 bases, with 10 bases spanning the gap. The CDR3 has 13 residues. The CDR3 region is CASSRESHNEQFF. The CDR3 DNA reads as TGTGCCAGCAGCCGGGAGTCCCACAATGAGCAGTTCTTC.

In the case of this clonotype: Since a much larger clone is just one base distant, this may be a read error. The chain has TRBV5-4 and TRBJ1-2, with D possibly TRBD1 on 5 matching bases. The length of the CDR3 is 14 residues. The V gene lost 2 bases and the J gene lost 0 bases, with 8 bases spanning the gap. The V gene's germline CDR1 is SGHNT and CDR2 YYREEE (reference sequence). The CDR3: CASSLGESNYGYTF. The CDR3 nucleotides are TGTGCCAGCAGCTTAGGGGAGTCTAACTATGGCTACACCTTC. The variable domain in full, with the rest retrieved from reference TRBV5-4 and TRBJ1-2, is ETGVTQSPTHLIKTRGQQVTLRCSSQSGHNTVSWYQQALGQGPQFIFQYYREEENGRGNFPPRFSGLQFPNYSSELNVNALELDDSALYLCASSLGESNYGYTFGSGTRLTVV.

This clonotype came up many times. The CDR3: CASSLSAFTGTGVTEAFF. Written as DNA, the CDR3 is TGTGCCAGCAGTTTATCCGCCTTCACCGGGACAGGGGTGACTGAAGCTTTCTTT. V gene TRBV28 combines with J gene TRBJ1-1; 10 nucleotides align to TRBD1. CDR1 is MDHEN and CDR2 is SYDVKM in the germline V gene. The CDR3 length is 18 residues. V shed 1 base, J shed 5 bases, and the junction held 13 bases outside the gene matches.

In this sample, this clonotype turned up a few times. The chain employs TRBV27 and TRBJ2-1; D remains unclear. CDR3 length: 14 amino acids. The V gene lost 4 bases and the J gene lost 7 bases, with 14 bases spanning the gap. CDR1 is MNHEY, CDR2 SMNVEV, per germline (reference sequence). The CDR3 nucleotides read TGTGCCAGCAGTTCCTCAGAGGTTAGAAATGAGCAGTTCTTC. This gives the protein CASSSSEVRNEQFF.

This clonotype was observed many times. The chain uses TRBV7-6 and TRBJ2-2, with 10 nucleotides matching TRBD1. This CDR3 has 16 amino acids. Germline V CDR1 and CDR2: SGHVS, FNYEAQ. V was pared by 4 bases and J by 2 bases, with 4 bases of the junction left unmatched. For the CDR3, the DNA is TGTGCCAGCAGCTGGCGGGACAGGGGAAACACCGGGGAGCTGTTTTTT. Translation gives CASSWRDRGNTGELFF.

This clonotype was recorded at least ten times. This chain links TRBV12-3 or TRBV12-4 with TRBJ2-7; either TRBD1 or TRBD2 may supply D (6 bases each). V lost 3 bases, J lost 3 bases, and 12 bases lay in between. This CDR3 is built from 14 residues. CDR3 sequence (DNA): TGTGCCAGCAGTTTGTATGGGGGGCACTACGAGCAGTACTTC. It encodes CASSLYGGHYEQYF.

This clonotype has just a few counts. The chain combines TRBV7-6 with TRBJ2-2; 8 positions match TRBD1. There are 15 residues in the CDR3. After removal of 4 bases from V and 2 bases from J, the junction contained 3 bases not matched to a gene. Germline CDR1 reads SGHVS; CDR2 reads FNYEAQ. In nucleotides, the CDR3 is TGTGCCAGCAGCTCGGACAGGGCTAACACCGGGGAGCTGTTTTTT. It codes for CASSSDRANTGELFF.

This chain joins TRBV10-3 and TRBJ1-2; D perhaps matches TRBD1 (5 bases). Trimming shortened V by 3 bases and J by 6 bases, and 11 bases separated the two germline ends. This CDR3 spans 13 amino acids. Germline V gene data show CDR1 as ENHRY and CDR2 as SYGVKD. The CDR3 nucleotides read TGTGCCATCAGTGATCCGGGACTTAATGGCTACACCTTC. It is translated as CAISDPGLNGYTF.

This clonotype was recorded a few times. The genes are TRBV27 and TRBJ1-5; D gene uncertain. The CDR3 contains 14 residues. Germline values: CDR1 MNHEY, CDR2 SMNVEV (reference sequence). V was clipped by 5 bases and J by 7 bases, with 15 bases between them. The CDR3 DNA reads as TGTGCCAGCAGTGCATCACAAGGAGGACAGCCCCAGCATTTT. Its translation is CASSASQGGQPQHF.

This chain joins TRBV7-9 and TRBJ1-2; the match to TRBD1 covers 9 bases. The CDR3 consists of 13 residues. The trim removed 5 bases at V and 7 bases at J, leaving 5 bases unmatched. The germline V gene has CDR1 SEHNR and CDR2 FQNEAQ (reference sequence). The CDR3 reads CASSPGTGSGYTF. The DNA for the CDR3 is TGTGCCAGCAGCCCCGGGACAGGGAGTGGCTACACCTTC.

This clonotype was counted only a few times. The V gene is TRBV27, the J gene TRBJ2-1, with D possibly TRBD2 on 5 matching bases. Per the germline V gene, CDR1 is MNHEY and CDR2 is SMNVEV (reference sequence). Trimming removed 5 bases from V and 0 bases from J, with 32 bases in between. This CDR3 is built from 22 residues. The CDR3 sequence is CASSRYPNPGMPTGSSYNEQFF. Here the CDR3 DNA reads TGTGCCAGCAGTCGATACCCTAATCCCGGGATGCCGACGGGAAGCTCCTACAATGAGCAGTTCTTC.

The sample holds one count of this clonotype. The CDR3 here is CASSRDPGNNEQFF. CDR3 in DNA: TGTGCCAGCAGCAGGGACCCTGGGAACAATGAGCAGTTCTTC. This chain connects TRBV5-4 to TRBJ2-1; D may be TRBD1 or TRBD2 (5 bases each). Deletions cut 4 bases from V and 5 bases from J, with 13 bases between. CDR1 SGHNT and CDR2 YYREEE come from the germline V gene (reference sequence). The CDR3 is 14 amino acids.

This clonotype was detected a few times. This chain connects TRBV6-5 to TRBJ2-7; possibly TRBD1 for D (6 bases). The ends were cut back, 5 bases at V and 1 base at J, with 12 bases in the middle. CDR3 size: 14 residues. Germline values: CDR1 MNHEY, CDR2 SVGAGI. CDR3 sequence (DNA): TGTGCCAGCAGTCCGCTCGGACAGTCCTACGAGCAGTACTTC. This sequence encodes CASSPLGQSYEQYF.

In the case of this clonotype: One junction end disagrees with the germline gene, perhaps due to a read error. The chain recombines TRBV5-6 with TRBJ2-7; 9 bases are a match to TRBD1. Germline V gene sequence: CDR1 SGHDT, CDR2 YYEEEE. The length of the CDR3 is 14 residues. CDR3 loop: CASSLGTGWYEQYF. In nucleotides, the CDR3 is TGTGCCAGCAGTTTGGGGACAGGGTGGTACGAGCAGTACTTC.

Ten or more counts support this clonotype. The rearrangement joins TRBV6-1 to TRBJ2-2; 10 bases fit TRBD1. CDR1 and CDR2 from the germline V gene are MNHNS and SASEGT. J lost 7 bases, V lost 5 bases, and 7 bases had no gene match. The CDR3 runs 15 residues. CDR3 DNA: TGTGCCAGCAGTTCGGGACAGGGGCTATTCGGGGAGCTGTTTTTT. Translating it yields CASSSGQGLFGELFF.

This chain connects TRBV6-6 to TRBJ2-7; D may be TRBD2 (5 bases). V dropped 0 bases and J dropped 0 bases, with 15 bases sitting between them. This CDR3 has 17 amino acids. In germline, CDR1 is MNHNY, CDR2 SVGAGI (reference sequence). CDR3 amino acids: CASSYSRGPLLSYEQYF. CDR3 DNA sequence: TGTGCCAGCAGTTACTCTCGGGGTCCCCTACTCTCCTACGAGCAGTACTTC.

This clonotype was recorded a few times. The CDR3 DNA reads TGTGCCAGCAGTTTCCTAAGGGGGATGGATCAGCCCCAGCATTTT. Its translation is CASSFLRGMDQPQHF. The V call is TRBV27, the J call TRBJ1-5; D might be TRBD1 (6 bases). Germline V gives CDR1 MNHEY, CDR2 SMNVEV (reference sequence). V was cut by 3 bases and J by 5 bases, with 14 bases left in between. The CDR3 covers 15 residues.

The genes are TRBV10-3 and TRBJ2-1, with TRBD1 matching 9 bases. The CDR3 is 16 residues long. Germline V gives CDR1 ENHRY, CDR2 SYGVKD. The ends lost 4 bases at V and 8 bases at J; junction bases unmatched: 12. The CDR3 is CAISGYRDRDFDEQFF. The CDR3 region has the DNA TGTGCCATCAGTGGATATCGGGACAGGGATTTTGATGAGCAGTTCTTC.

This clonotype was detected many times. The chain links TRBV7-2 to TRBJ2-7, with 12 positions matching TRBD2. The junction had 11 bases not matched to a gene; V was cut back by 3 bases and J by 5 bases. Germline CDR1 SGHTA, CDR2 FQGNSA. This CDR3 is 17 amino acids long. CDR3 sequence: CASSLPSGGAFSDEQYF. DNA for the CDR3: TGTGCCAGCAGCTTGCCTAGCGGGGGGGCCTTTTCGGACGAGCAGTACTTC.

This clonotype came up a few times. The chain joins TRBV9 to TRBJ2-5; D ambiguous. The ends were cut back, 0 bases at V and 1 base at J, with 13 bases in the middle. Germline CDR1 and CDR2: SGDLS and YYNGEE. The CDR3 totals 16 residues. CDR3 bases: TGTGCCAGCAGCGTAGCTGGTGTGGGCTCCCAAGAGACCCAGTACTTC. Its translation: CASSVAGVGSQETQYF.